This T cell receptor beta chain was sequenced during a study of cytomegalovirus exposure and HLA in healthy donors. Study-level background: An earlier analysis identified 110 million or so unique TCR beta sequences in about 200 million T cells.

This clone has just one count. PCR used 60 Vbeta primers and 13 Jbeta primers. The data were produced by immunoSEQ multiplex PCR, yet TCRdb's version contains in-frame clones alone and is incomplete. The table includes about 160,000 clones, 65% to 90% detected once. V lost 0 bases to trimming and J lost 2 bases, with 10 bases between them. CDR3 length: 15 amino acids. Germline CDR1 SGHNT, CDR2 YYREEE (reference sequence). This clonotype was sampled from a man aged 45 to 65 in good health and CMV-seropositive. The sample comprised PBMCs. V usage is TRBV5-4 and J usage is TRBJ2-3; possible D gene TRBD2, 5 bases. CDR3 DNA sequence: TGTGCCAGCAGCTTGGGCGGGCACTACACAGATACGCAGTATTTT. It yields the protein CASSLGGHYTDTQYF.